The clone carrying this T cell receptor beta chain was observed a handful of times. Its matching antigen is unknown. These data belong to a study of vaccination and CD4 T cells after COVID-19. Study background: Convalescent cases consisted of six males and four females, of whom two were Hispanic.

Noted treatment: approximately nine-day PBMC culture with coronavirus spike peptide pools or control peptides (ViraFEST assay). CDR3 length: 14 residues. The V end lost 4 bases, the J end lost 3 bases, and 12 bases lay between the germline ends. Looked up from germline, CDR1 is SNHLY and CDR2 is FYNNEI. With the Oncomine TCR Beta short-read assay, DNA from cultured CD4+ T cells was sequenced. TCRdb ran MiXCR on the PCR reads and lists one entry per CDR3 protein. In the table there are more than 9,000 distinct CDR3 sequences, roughly 30% of which are singletons. Sequences were obtained from CD4+ T cells from blood, cultured in vitro. This chain links TRBV2 with TRBJ1-2; a possible D gene is TRBD1 (5 bases). The TCR was taken from a human donor who had recovered from COVID-19. The CDR3 loop is CASSGDSGYYGYTF. CDR3 DNA: TGTGCCAGCAGTGGGGACTCAGGCTACTATGGCTACACCTTC.